This passage covers 18 T cell receptor beta chains from one sample sequenced in a study of identical twins (TCRdb year 2016). The library was produced with 5' RACE. The sample was run on an Illumina HiSeq 2000. Using fastp at Q25 and MiXCR, TCRdb reprocessed the public reads and kept productive beta chains. Records with the same CDR3 protein are collapsed into one entry carrying the most frequent genes and DNA. Recorded for this sample are around 95,000 distinct CDR3 sequences; about 6% of them occurred a single time. Approximately 12% of the sample is held by the ten biggest clonotypes. The sequenced sample consisted of memory T cells sorted from blood. The meaning of the sample's cell subset or site label: CD45RO+ enriched T cells. These receptors originate from a woman aged 45-65 years in good health.

The chain uses TRBV4-2 and TRBJ2-6; D possibly corresponds to TRBD1 (5 bases). Per germline, CDR1 LGHNA and CDR2 YNFKEQ. This CDR3 is built from 19 residues. The V end was cut by 0 bases, the J end by 2 bases, with 17 bases between. The CDR3 DNA sequence: TGTGCCAGCAGCCAAGAAGGCAGGGTAATTAGGGCTGGGGCCAACGTCCTGACTTTC. It translates to CASSQEGRVIRAGANVLTF.

The chain has TRBV6-5 and TRBJ2-5; D may be TRBD1 or TRBD2 (5 bases each). Per the germline V gene, CDR1 is MNHEY and CDR2 is SVGAGI. CDR3 size: 14 residues. The germline V and J ends were trimmed by 6 bases and 5 bases, with 16 bases remaining between them. CDR3 loop: CASRGLLGGETQYF. As DNA, the CDR3 is TGTGCCAGCAGGGGGCTCCTAGGCGGGGAGACCCAGTACTTC.

This clonotype showed up many times. The chain couples TRBV5-1 to TRBJ2-2, with D uncertain. The CDR3 length is 12 residues. The germline V and J ends were trimmed by 0 bases and 6 bases, with 3 bases remaining between them. Germline CDR1 reads SGHRS; CDR2 reads YFSETQ. The CDR3 is CASSLVAGELFF. The CDR3 DNA follows: TGCGCCAGCAGCTTGGTTGCCGGGGAGCTGTTTTTT.

The sample holds many counts of this clonotype. The genes are TRBV5-1 and TRBJ2-5; D is undetermined. Trimming stripped 5 bases from V and 5 bases from J, with 16 bases between. The germline CDR1 and CDR2 sequences are SGHRS and YFSETQ. The CDR3 totals 14 residues. CDR3 protein: CASSGGTLGETQYF. The CDR3 coding sequence is TGCGCCAGCAGTGGCGGCACGCTTGGGGAGACCCAGTACTTC.

This clonotype was recorded a few times. The chain links TRBV3-1 to TRBJ2-2; maybe TRBD2 (6 bases). The V and J ends lost 9 bases and 5 bases respectively, with 25 bases between them. This CDR3 has 17 residues. CDR1 and CDR2 from the germline V gene are LGHDT and YNNKEL (reference sequence). Here the CDR3 reads CASEVGGPLIRTGELFF. Here the CDR3 DNA reads TGTGCCAGTGAGGTCGGAGGGCCGCTAATACGAACCGGGGAGCTGTTTTTT.

The chain recombines TRBV6-2 or TRBV6-3 with TRBJ2-3; D ambiguous. Trimming removed 0 bases at V and 7 bases at J, with 11 bases between. CDR1 and CDR2 (germline): MNHEY, SVGEGT. This CDR3 is built from 14 residues. Here the CDR3 DNA reads TGTGCCAGCAGTTACTCGGCAGGCCCATATACGCAGTATTTT. Protein sequence: CASSYSAGPYTQYF.

Ten or more counts support this clonotype. The J gene is TRBJ1-5, the V gene TRBV12-3 or TRBV12-4; a possible D gene is TRBD1 (6 bases). Trimming took 6 bases from V and 1 from J, leaving 13 bases between them. The CDR3 consists of 15 residues. CDR3 amino acids: CASRIGTNSNQPQHF. The DNA for the CDR3 is TGTGCCAGCAGAATAGGGACAAACAGCAATCAGCCCCAGCATTTT.

This clonotype showed up many times. The gene calls are TRBV3-1 and TRBJ2-3; D remains unclear. From germline, CDR1 is LGHDT and CDR2 YNNKEL (reference sequence). Trimming removed 3 bases from V and 10 bases from J, with 17 bases in between. The CDR3 is 14 amino acids. CDR3 protein: CASSQGPRGRSQYF. CDR3 DNA sequence: TGTGCCAGCAGCCAGGGCCCCCGCGGCCGGTCGCAGTATTTT.

This clonotype has at least ten counts. This chain uses TRBV5-1 with TRBJ1-1; no clear D. The CDR3 has 14 amino acids. Trimming stripped 5 bases from V and 1 base from J, with 12 bases between. Germline V gives CDR1 SGHRS, CDR2 YFSETQ. The CDR3: CASRTYLQNTEAFF. The CDR3, as DNA: TGCGCCAGCAGGACTTACCTACAGAACACTGAAGCTTTCTTT.

This clonotype was recorded at least ten times. The CDR3 bases are TGTGCCCTGCGGGACGGGACCTACGAGCAGTACTTC. Translated, it gives CALRDGTYEQYF. The rearrangement uses TRBV6-1 and TRBJ2-7; perhaps TRBD2 as D (6 bases). Germline V gene lookup returns CDR1 MNHNS and CDR2 SASEGT. V was shortened by 11 bases and J by 2 bases, with 13 bases between the two germline ends. The CDR3 runs to 12 residues.

This clonotype was picked up many times. The rearrangement links TRBV12-5 to TRBJ1-2; maybe TRBD1 (6 bases). Germline V lookup: CDR1 LGHNT, CDR2 FRNRAP. The CDR3 contains 14 residues. V dropped 1 base and J dropped 4 bases, with 10 bases sitting between them. CDR3 sequence reads: CASGLGDRSYGYTF. CDR3 in DNA: TGTGCTAGTGGTTTGGGCGACAGGAGCTATGGCTACACCTTC.

This clonotype showed up many times. The chain links TRBV27 to TRBJ1-1; D is perhaps TRBD1 (6 bases). The CDR3 sequence is 15 residues long. V gave up 2 bases and J gave up 4 bases, with 14 bases separating them. CDR1 and CDR2 from the germline V gene are MNHEY and SMNVEV (reference sequence). CDR3 coding DNA: TGTGCCAGCAGTTTAGTTGGGGGCTTTAGCACTGAAGCTTTCTTT. The encoded protein is CASSLVGGFSTEAFF.

The chain recombines TRBV10-2 with TRBJ2-3, with D perhaps matching TRBD1 (7 bases). This CDR3 contains 15 residues. CDR1 WSHSY and CDR2 SAAADI come from the germline V gene. The V and J ends lost 8 bases and 4 bases respectively, with 19 bases between them. CDR3 residues: CASQRQGGWADTQYF. The CDR3 nucleotides read TGCGCCAGCCAAAGACAGGGAGGTTGGGCAGATACGCAGTATTTT.

There are many counts of this clonotype. The CDR3 region has the DNA TGCAGCGTTGAATCCGTATCGGGTGGTGAGCAGTTCTTC. This translates into CSVESVSGGEQFF. This chain connects TRBV29-1 to TRBJ2-1; D uncertain. The CDR3 sequence is 13 residues long. CDR1 and CDR2 (germline): SQVTM, ANQGSEA. V shed 2 bases and J shed 9 bases, with 14 bases lying between them.

CDR3 sequence: CSARQLAGGTDTQYF. The DNA for the CDR3 is TGCAGTGCTAGACAACTAGCGGGAGGAACAGATACGCAGTATTTT. The chain combines TRBV20-1 with TRBJ2-3; TRBD2 aligns across 12 bases. The CDR3 is 15 amino acids. The germline CDR1 and CDR2 sequences are DFQATT and SNEGSKA (reference sequence). J lost 3 bases, V lost 2 bases, and 3 bases had no gene match.

V usage is TRBV28 and J usage is TRBJ1-1, with unresolved D. V shed 3 bases and J shed 5 bases, with 10 bases lying between them. CDR1 and CDR2 from the germline V gene are MDHEN and SYDVKM. The CDR3 has 13 amino acids. The CDR3 sequence is CASSFGSWTEAFF. CDR3 in DNA: TGTGCCAGCAGTTTTGGCTCGTGGACTGAAGCTTTCTTT.

This clonotype has ten or more counts. V gene TRBV7-3 combines with J gene TRBJ2-7; TRBD2 matches at 7 bases. With 5 bases clipped from V and 8 bases from J, the junction kept 9 bases outside the gene matches. The germline V gene has CDR1 SGHTA and CDR2 FQGTGA. The CDR3 contains 13 residues. The CDR3 is CASSRSAGEQQYF. The CDR3 bases are TGTGCCAGCAGCCGATCCGCGGGAGAGCAGCAGTACTTC.

This clonotype was detected only once. The rearrangement joins TRBV7-2 to TRBJ2-3, with D hard to call. The CDR3 sequence is 13 residues long. Trimming cost V 6 bases and J 1 base, with 8 bases left between them. CDR1 is SGHTA and CDR2 is FQGNSA in the germline V gene. The DNA for the CDR3 is TGTGCCAGCAGTTACCAGGGCACAGATACGCAGTATTTT. It encodes CASSYQGTDTQYF.